The rows below give T cell receptor beta chains drawn from one sample of a study of T cell responses to AZD1222 COVID-19 vaccine. The assay was immunoSEQ multiplex PCR, and TCRdb's table has in-frame clones only and misses some. The table has about 150,000 clones, roughly 91% seen once. The sample was peripheral blood, taken on day 0 of AZD1222 vaccination. These receptors were taken from an adult in good health. Each CDR3 is given with its conserved first and last residue. D genes are given only for firm matches.

len: 14; d_gene: .; v_gene: TRBV7-9; CDR3aa: CASSLGRHNYEQYF
len: 17; d_gene: TRBD1; v_gene: TRBV7-2; CDR3aa: CASTLIGGGQGGVGYTF
len: 16; d_gene: .; v_gene: TRBV4-1; CDR3aa: CASSQDVSGIGYGYTF
len: 15; d_gene: TRBD2; v_gene: TRBV25-1; CDR3aa: CASSPGGNWNNEQFF
len: 12; d_gene: .; v_gene: TRBV19; CDR3aa: CASRRFNQPQHF
len: 11; d_gene: .; v_gene: TRBV20-1; CDR3aa: CSAIRNEKLFF
len: 15; d_gene: .; v_gene: TRBV9; CDR3aa: CASSVGTGSNYGYTF
len: 17; d_gene: TRBD1; v_gene: TRBV5-1; CDR3aa: CASSSTGQGAMTGELFF
len: 12; d_gene: .; v_gene: TRBV12-3/TRBV12-4; CDR3aa: CASSDLTDKAFF
len: 14; d_gene: .; v_gene: TRBV7-3; CDR3aa: CASSLNGDQETQYF
len: 13; d_gene: .; v_gene: TRBV24-1; CDR3aa: CATRESNTGELFF
len: 12; d_gene: .; v_gene: TRBV14; CDR3aa: CASSQAATEQYF
len: 15; d_gene: .; v_gene: TRBV28; CDR3aa: CASSFFRLNTGELFF
len: 16; d_gene: TRBD1; v_gene: TRBV11-3; CDR3aa: CASSSDDRGRYNEQFF
len: 16; d_gene: TRBD1; v_gene: TRBV3-1/TRBV3-2; CDR3aa: CASSQPRQGSSYEQYF
len: 14; d_gene: .; v_gene: TRBV9; CDR3aa: CASSVQHSGNTIYF